The clone carrying this TCR beta chain occurred many times. Its antigen remains unknown. Germline V gene lookup returns CDR1 LGHDT and CDR2 YNNKEL (reference sequence). The CDR3 spans 15 residues. V dropped 0 bases and J dropped 3 bases, with 12 bases sitting between them. The data originate from a study of early T cells in non-severe SARS-CoV-2 infection. Study context: Sequencing was performed on bulk RNA from unsorted whole blood, leaving chains unpaired. General study points: Private and CD4 specificities were missed by VDJdb matching, skewed to anti-spike CD8.

Unique molecular identifiers tagged individual cDNA molecules. Each CDR3 protein is one row after TCRdb ran MiXCR on the 5' RACE reads. The sample has 45,000 or so distinct CDR3 sequences; 5.5% to 6.5% are singletons. The V call is TRBV3-1, the J call TRBJ2-7, with D perhaps TRBD1 (6 bases). The sequencing sample was made of whole blood. The TCR comes from an adult who was a healthcare worker with PCR-confirmed SARS-CoV-2 infection or an uninfected control (not recorded which). The CDR3 loop reads CASSQDIGQNYEQYF. DNA for the CDR3: TGTGCCAGCAGCCAAGATATCGGACAGAACTACGAGCAGTACTTC.